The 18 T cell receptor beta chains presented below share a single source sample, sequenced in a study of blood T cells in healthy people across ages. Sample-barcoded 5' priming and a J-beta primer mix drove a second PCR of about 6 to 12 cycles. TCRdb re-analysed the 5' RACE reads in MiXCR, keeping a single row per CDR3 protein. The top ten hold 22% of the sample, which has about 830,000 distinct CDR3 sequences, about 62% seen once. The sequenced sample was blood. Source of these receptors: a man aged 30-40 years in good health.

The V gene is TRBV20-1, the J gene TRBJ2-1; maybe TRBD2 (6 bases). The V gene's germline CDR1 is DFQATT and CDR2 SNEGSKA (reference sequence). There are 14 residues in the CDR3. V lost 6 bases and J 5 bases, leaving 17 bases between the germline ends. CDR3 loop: CSARDPGGHNEQFF. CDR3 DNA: TGCAGTGCGAGGGACCCCGGGGGACACAATGAGCAGTTCTTC.

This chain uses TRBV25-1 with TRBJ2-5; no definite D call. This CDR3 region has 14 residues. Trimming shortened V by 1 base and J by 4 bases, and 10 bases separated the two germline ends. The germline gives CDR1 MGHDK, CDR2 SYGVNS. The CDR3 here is CASSELRVGETQYF. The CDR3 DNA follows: TGTGCCAGCAGTGAATTAAGGGTAGGAGAGACCCAGTACTTC. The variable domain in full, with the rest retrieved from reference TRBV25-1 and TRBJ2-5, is EADIYQTPRYLVIGTGKKITLECSQTMGHDKMYWYQQDPGMELHLIHYSYGVNSTEKGDLSSESTVSRIRTEHFPLTLESARPSHTSQYLCASSELRVGETQYFGPGTRLLVL.

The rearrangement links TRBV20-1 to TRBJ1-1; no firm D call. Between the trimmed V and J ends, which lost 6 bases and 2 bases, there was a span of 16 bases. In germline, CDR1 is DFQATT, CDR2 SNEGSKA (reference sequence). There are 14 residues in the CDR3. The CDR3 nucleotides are TGCAGTGCCCTTCCCAGGCCATTTAACACTGAAGCTTTCTTT. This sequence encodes CSALPRPFNTEAFF.

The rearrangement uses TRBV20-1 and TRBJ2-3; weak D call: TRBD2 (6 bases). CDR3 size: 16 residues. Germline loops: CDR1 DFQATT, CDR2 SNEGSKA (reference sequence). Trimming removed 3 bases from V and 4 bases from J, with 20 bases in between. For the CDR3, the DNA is TGCAGTGCTAGTCTCGAGCCAACGCGGGACGCAGATACGCAGTATTTT. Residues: CSASLEPTRDADTQYF.

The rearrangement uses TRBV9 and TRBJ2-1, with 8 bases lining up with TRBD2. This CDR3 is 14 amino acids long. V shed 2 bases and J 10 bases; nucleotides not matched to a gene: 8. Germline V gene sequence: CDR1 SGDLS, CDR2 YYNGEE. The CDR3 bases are TGTGCCAGCAGCGTCGGGGGGGGCCTCGGCGAGCAGTTCTTC. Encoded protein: CASSVGGGLGEQFF. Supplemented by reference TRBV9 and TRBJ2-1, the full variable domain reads DSGVTQTPKHLITATGQRVTLRCSPRSGDLSVYWYQQSLDQGLQFLIQYYNGEERAKGNILERFSAQQFPDLHSELNLSSLELGDSALYFCASSVGGGLGEQFFGPGTRLTVL.

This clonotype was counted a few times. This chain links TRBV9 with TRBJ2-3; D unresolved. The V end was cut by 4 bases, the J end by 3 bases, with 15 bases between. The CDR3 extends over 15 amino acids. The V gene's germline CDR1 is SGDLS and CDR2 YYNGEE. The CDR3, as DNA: TGTGCCAGCAGCCTCCACCGGGTGTATACAGATACGCAGTATTTT. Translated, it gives CASSLHRVYTDTQYF.

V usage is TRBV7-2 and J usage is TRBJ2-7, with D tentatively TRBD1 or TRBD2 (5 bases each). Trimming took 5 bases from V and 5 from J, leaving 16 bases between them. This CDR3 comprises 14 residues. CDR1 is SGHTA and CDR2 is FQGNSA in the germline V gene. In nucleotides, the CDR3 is TGTGCCAGCAGCAACTCCCGGGACCACAACGAGCAGTACTTC. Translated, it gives CASSNSRDHNEQYF.

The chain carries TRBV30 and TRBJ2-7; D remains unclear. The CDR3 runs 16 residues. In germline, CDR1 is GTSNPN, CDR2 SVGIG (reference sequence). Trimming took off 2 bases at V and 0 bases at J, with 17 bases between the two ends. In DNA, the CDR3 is TGTGCCTGGAGTCGCGCCTATGTGGGTGGCTCCTACGAGCAGTACTTC. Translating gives CAWSRAYVGGSYEQYF.

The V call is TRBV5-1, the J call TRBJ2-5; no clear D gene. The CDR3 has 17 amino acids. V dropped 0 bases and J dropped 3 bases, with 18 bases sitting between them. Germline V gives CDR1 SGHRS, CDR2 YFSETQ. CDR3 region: CASSLESNRLREETQYF. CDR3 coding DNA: TGCGCCAGCAGCTTGGAGTCCAATAGACTCCGAGAAGAGACCCAGTACTTC.

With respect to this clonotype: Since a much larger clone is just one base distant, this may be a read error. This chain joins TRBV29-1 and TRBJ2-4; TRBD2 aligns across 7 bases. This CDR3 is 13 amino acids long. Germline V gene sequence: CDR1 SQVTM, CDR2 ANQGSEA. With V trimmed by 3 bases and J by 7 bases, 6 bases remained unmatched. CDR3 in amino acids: CSVDEGRENIQYF. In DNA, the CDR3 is TGCAGCGTTGACGAAGGGCGGGAGAACATTCAGTACTTC.

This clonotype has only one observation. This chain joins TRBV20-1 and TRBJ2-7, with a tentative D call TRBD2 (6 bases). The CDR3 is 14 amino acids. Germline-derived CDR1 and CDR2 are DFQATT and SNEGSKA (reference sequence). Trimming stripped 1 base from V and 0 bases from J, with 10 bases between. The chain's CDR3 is CSARGAGSSYEQYF. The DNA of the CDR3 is TGCAGTGCTAGAGGTGCGGGGAGCTCCTACGAGCAGTACTTC.

The CDR3 is CASSQDGGPKNIQYF. Written as DNA, the CDR3 is TGCGCCAGCAGCCAAGACGGTGGGCCCAAAAACATTCAGTACTTC. The chain combines TRBV4-3 with TRBJ2-4; D not certain. The germline V gene has CDR1 LGHNA and CDR2 YSLEER. The ends were cut back, 0 bases at V and 2 bases at J, with 8 bases in the middle. There are 15 residues in the CDR3.

CDR3 DNA sequence: TGTGCCAGCAGCTTAAGAACAGGGGGAGACACTGAAGCTTTCTTT. It translates to CASSLRTGGDTEAFF. V and J are TRBV7-2 and TRBJ1-1; the match to TRBD1 covers 8 bases. CDR1 is SGHTA, CDR2 FQGNSA, per germline. This CDR3 region has 15 residues. Trimming at V came to 2 bases and at J to 3 bases, leaving 5 bases not matched to a gene.

The CDR3: CSVVVGYNTEAFF. The CDR3 bases are TGCAGCGTTGTCGTGGGGTATAACACTGAAGCTTTCTTT. V gene TRBV29-1 combines with J gene TRBJ1-1; D is ambiguous. The CDR3 sequence is 13 residues long. Trimming left V 4 bases short and J 2 bases short, with 11 bases between. Germline values: CDR1 SQVTM, CDR2 ANQGSEA.

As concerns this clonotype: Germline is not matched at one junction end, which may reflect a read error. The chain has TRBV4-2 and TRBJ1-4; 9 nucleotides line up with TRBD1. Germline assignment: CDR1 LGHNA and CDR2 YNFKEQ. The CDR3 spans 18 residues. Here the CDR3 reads CVSSQVQGALSTNEKLFF. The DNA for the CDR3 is TGTGTCAGCAGCCAGGTACAGGGGGCCCTCTCAACTAATGAAAAACTGTTTTTT.

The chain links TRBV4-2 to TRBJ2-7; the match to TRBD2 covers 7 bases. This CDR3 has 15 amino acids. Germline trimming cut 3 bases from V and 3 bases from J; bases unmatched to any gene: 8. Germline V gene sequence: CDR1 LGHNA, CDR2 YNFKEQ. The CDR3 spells CASSHMLAENYEQYF. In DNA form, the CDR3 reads TGTGCCAGCAGCCACATGCTAGCGGAGAACTACGAGCAGTACTTC.

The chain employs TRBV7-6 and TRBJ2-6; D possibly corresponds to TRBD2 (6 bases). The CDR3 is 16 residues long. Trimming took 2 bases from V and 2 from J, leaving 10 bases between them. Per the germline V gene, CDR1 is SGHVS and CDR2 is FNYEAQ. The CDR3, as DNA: TGTGCCAGCAGCTTAAACGCGGGGACTGGGGCCAACGTCCTGACTTTC. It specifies CASSLNAGTGANVLTF.

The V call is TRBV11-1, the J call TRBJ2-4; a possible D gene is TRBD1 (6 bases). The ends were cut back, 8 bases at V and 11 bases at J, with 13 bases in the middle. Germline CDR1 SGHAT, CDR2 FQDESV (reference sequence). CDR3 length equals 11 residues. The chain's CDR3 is CASPGAGVQYF. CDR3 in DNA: TGTGCCAGCCCAGGGGCAGGAGTTCAGTACTTC. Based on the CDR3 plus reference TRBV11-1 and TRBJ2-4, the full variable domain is EAEVAQSPRYKITEKSQAVAFWCDPISGHATLYWYRQILGQGPELLVQFQDESVVDDSQLPKDRFSAERLKGVDSTLKIQPAELGDSAMYLCASPGAGVQYFGAGTRLSVL.